Here is one T cell receptor (beta chain) with its context. Antigen specificity is unknown. This sample is part of a study of T cell responses to AZD1222 COVID-19 vaccine. Study outcomes and limitations: None of the repertoires were sampled until the peak T cell response had passed. Mostly white British, mostly female donors; authors suggested clonal diversity may be underestimated. Close to half of spike-specific TCRs reportedly recognize unmutated variant regions. With dominance at 160-218 and 743-854, vaccine-associated CD4 TCRs spanned spike.

From germline, CDR1 is SGHTA and CDR2 FQGNSA. Trimming cost V 5 bases and J 6 bases; bases outside gene matches: 9. CDR3 length: 15 amino acids. Clones were read by immunoSEQ multiplex PCR, and TCRdb kept only the in-frame ones, dropping some. The sample shows over 150,000 clones, roughly 87% of them seen only once. This chain connects TRBV7-2 to TRBJ1-5, with TRBD1 identical over 8 bases. The source was peripheral blood, collected on day 0 of AZD1222 vaccination. This sequence originates from an adult in good health. Here the CDR3 DNA reads TGTGCCAGCAGCCTATCGGACAGGGTGTCTCAGCCCCAGCATTTT. Protein: CASSLSDRVSQPQHF.